Reported below is one TCR beta chain. This sample stems from a study of T cells in localized non-small cell lung cancer. Germline V CDR1 and CDR2: SGHTA, FQGNSA. V was clipped by 9 bases and J by 5 bases, with 13 bases between them. This CDR3 region has 13 residues. Some clones are missing from TCRdb's copy, which holds only in-frame ones; the method was immunoSEQ multiplex PCR. Among over 40,000 clones listed, over 80% were seen once. V is TRBV7-2 and J is TRBJ1-4, with D possibly being TRBD1 (5 bases). The sample in question was peripheral blood mononuclear cells, obtained before any cancer treatment. The sequence was collected from a man between 40 and 70 years old with stage III lung adenocarcinoma. The CDR3 protein is CASRDPYNEKLFF. CDR3 DNA: TGTGCCAGTCGGGACCCTTACAATGAAAAACTGTTTTTT.